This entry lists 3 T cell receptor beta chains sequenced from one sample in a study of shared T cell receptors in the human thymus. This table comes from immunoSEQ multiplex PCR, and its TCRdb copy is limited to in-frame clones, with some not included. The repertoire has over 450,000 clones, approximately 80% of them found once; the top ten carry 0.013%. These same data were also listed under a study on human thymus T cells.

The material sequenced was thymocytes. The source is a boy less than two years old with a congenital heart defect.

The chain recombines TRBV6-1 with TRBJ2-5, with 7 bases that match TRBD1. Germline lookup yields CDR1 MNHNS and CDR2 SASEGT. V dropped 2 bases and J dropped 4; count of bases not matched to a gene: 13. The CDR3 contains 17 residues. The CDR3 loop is CASSESEDEKGAETQYF. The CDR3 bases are TGTGCCAGCAGTGAAAGCGAGGATGAGAAGGGGGCAGAGACCCAGTACTTC.

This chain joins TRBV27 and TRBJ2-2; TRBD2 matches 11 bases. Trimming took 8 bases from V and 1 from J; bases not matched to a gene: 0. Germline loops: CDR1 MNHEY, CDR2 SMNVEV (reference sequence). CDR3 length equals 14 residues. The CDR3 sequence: CASGTSGNTGELFF. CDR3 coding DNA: TGTGCCAGCGGGACTAGCGGGAACACCGGGGAGCTGTTTTTT.

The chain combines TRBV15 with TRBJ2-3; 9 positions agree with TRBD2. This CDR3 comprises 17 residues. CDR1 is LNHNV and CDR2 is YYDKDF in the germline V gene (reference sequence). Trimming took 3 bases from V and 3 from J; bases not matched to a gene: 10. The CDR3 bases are TGTGCCACCAGCAGCCTCGGCGGGAGGGCCGGGACAGATACGCAGTATTTT. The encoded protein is CATSSLGGRAGTDTQYF.